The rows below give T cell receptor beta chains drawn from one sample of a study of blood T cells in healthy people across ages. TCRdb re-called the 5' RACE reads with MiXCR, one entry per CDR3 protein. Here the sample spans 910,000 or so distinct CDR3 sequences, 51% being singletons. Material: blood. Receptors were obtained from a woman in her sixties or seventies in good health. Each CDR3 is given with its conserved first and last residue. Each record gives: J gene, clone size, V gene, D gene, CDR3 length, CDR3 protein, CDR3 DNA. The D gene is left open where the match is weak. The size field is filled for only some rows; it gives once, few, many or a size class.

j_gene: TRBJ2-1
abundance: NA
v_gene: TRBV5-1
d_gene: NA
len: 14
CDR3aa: CASSLGSISNEQFF
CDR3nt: TGCGCCAGCAGCTTGGGGTCCATTTCCAATGAGCAGTTCTTC

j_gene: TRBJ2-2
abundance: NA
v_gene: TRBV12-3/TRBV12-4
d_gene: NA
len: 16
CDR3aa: CASTLRPPWNTGELFF
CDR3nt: TGTGCCAGCACCCTGAGGCCCCCCTGGAACACCGGGGAGCTGTTTTTT

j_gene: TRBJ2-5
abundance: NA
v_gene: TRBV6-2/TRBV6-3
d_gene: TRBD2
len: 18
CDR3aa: CASSYSGLAGDPLETQYF
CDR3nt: TGTGCCAGCAGTTACTCGGGACTAGCGGGAGACCCCTTGGAGACCCAGTACTTC

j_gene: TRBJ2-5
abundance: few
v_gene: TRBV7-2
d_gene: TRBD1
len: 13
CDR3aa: CASSGDREETQYF
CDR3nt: TGTGCCAGCTCGGGGGACAGGGAAGAGACCCAGTACTTC

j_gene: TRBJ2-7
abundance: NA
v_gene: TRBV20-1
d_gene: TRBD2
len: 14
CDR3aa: CSARLAGNSYEQYF
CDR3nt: TGCAGTGCTAGGCTAGCGGGAAACTCCTACGAGCAGTACTTC

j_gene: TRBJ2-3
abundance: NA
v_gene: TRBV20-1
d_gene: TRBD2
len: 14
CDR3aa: CSASKREGPDTQYF
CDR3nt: TGCAGTGCAAGTAAGCGGGAGGGCCCGGATACGCAGTATTTT

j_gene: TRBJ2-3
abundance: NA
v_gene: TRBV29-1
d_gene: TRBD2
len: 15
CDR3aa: CSVGRESGATDTQYF
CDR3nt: TGCAGCGTGGGAAGGGAAAGCGGGGCGACAGATACGCAGTATTTT

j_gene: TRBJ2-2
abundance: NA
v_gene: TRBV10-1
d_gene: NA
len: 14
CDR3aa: CASSTFGGAGELFF
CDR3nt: TGCGCCAGCAGTACGTTCGGGGGAGCCGGGGAGCTGTTTTTT

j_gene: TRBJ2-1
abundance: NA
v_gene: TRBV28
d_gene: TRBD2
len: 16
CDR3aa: CASSLWGLAGMVEQFF
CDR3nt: TGTGCCAGCAGTTTATGGGGACTAGCCGGGATGGTGGAGCAGTTCTTC

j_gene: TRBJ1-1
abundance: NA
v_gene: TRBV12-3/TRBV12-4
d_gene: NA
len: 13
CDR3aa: CASSNQGPGEAFF
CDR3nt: TGTGCCAGCAGCAACCAGGGGCCGGGGGAAGCTTTCTTT

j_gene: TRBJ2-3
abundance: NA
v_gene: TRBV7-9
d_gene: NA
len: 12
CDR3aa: CASEGIQNTQYF
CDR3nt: TGTGCCTCGGAGGGGATACAGAATACGCAGTATTTT

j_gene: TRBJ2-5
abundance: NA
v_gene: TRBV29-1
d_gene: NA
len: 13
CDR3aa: CSVHPDGSVTQYF
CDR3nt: TGCAGCGTCCACCCGGACGGAAGTGTGACCCAGTACTTC

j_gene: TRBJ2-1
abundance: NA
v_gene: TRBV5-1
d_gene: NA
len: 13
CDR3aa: CASSLGDNNEQFF
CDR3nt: TGCGCCAGCAGCTTGGGGGACAACAATGAGCAGTTCTTC

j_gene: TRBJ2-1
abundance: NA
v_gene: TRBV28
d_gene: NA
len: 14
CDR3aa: CASSLTPDTNEQFF
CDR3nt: TGTGCCAGCAGTTTGACCCCCGACACCAATGAGCAGTTCTTC

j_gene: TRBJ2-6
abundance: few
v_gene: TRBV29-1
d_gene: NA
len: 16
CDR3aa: CSVAGQLLSGANVLTF
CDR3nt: TGCAGCGTTGCAGGACAGTTGCTCTCTGGGGCCAACGTCCTGACTTTC

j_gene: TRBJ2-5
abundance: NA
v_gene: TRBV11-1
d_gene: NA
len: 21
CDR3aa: CASSPSRVIQGRVSSEETQYF
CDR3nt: TGTGCCAGCAGCCCATCGCGGGTGATACAGGGTCGTGTTAGTTCGGAAGAGACCCAGTACTTC